What follows is one T cell receptor beta chain and its context. This sample was taken from a study of blood T cell repertoires in COVID-19. Clones were read by immunoSEQ multiplex PCR, and TCRdb kept only the in-frame ones, dropping some. The table records 83,000 or so clones, roughly 78% of them present only once. The ends lost 5 bases at V and 10 bases at J; junction bases unmatched: 4. Germline loops: CDR1 SGHVS, CDR2 FQNEAQ. This CDR3 has 13 residues. The chain employs TRBV7-8 and TRBJ2-1, with TRBD1 matching over 11 bases. The sample consisted of peripheral blood. The sequence came from a human donor in a cohort sampled during active COVID-19. DNA for the CDR3: TGTGCCAGCAGCGGGACAGGGGGGAGGGAGCAGTTCTTC. Its protein product is CASSGTGGREQFF.